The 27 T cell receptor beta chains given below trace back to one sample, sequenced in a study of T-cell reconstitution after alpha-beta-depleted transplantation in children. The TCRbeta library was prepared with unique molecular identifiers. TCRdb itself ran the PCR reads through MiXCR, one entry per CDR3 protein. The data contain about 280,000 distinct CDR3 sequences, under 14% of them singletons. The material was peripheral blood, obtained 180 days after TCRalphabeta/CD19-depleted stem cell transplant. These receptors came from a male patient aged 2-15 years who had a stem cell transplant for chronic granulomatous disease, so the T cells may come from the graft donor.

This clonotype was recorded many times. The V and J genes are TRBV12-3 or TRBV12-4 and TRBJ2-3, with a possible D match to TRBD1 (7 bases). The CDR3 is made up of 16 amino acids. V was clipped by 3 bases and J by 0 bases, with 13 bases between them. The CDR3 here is CASSFKEGASTDTQYF. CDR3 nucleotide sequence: TGTGCCAGCAGTTTTAAGGAGGGGGCAAGCACAGATACGCAGTATTTT.

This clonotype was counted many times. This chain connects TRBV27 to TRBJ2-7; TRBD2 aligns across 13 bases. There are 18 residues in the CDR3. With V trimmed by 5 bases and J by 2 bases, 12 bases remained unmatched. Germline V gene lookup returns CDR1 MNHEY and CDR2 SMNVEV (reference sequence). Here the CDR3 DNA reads TGTGCCAGCAGTGTAAAATCGACTAGCGGGGGGCCGACCTACGAGCAGTACTTC. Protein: CASSVKSTSGGPTYEQYF.

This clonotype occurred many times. The CDR3 sequence: CSARAVAGDGAYEQYF. In DNA form, the CDR3 reads TGCAGTGCTAGAGCCGTAGCGGGAGATGGAGCCTACGAGCAGTACTTC. J is TRBJ2-7 and V is TRBV20-1; 9 bases fit TRBD2. This CDR3 contains 16 residues. V shed 1 base, J shed 2 bases, and the junction held 9 bases outside the gene matches. Germline V gene sequence: CDR1 DFQATT, CDR2 SNEGSKA (reference sequence).

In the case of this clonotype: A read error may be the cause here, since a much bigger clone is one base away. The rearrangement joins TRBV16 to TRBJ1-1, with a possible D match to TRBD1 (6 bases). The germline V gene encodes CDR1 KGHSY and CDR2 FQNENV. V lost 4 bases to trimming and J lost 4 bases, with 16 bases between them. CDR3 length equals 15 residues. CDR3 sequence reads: CASSPQLGGSTEAFF. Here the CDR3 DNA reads TGTGCCAGCAGCCCCCAATTAGGGGGGAGCACTGAAGCTTTCTTT.

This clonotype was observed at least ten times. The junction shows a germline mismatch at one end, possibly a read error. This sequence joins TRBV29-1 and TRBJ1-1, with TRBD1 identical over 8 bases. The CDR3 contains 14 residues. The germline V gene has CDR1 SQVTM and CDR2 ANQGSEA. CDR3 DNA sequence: TGCAGCGTAGAAGACAGGGGAGGGCGAACTGAAGCTTTCTTT. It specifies CSVEDRGGRTEAFF.

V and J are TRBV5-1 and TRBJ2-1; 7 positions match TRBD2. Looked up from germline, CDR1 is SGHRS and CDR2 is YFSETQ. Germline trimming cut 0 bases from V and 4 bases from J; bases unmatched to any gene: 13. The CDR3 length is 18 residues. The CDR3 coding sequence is TGCGCCAGCAGCTTGGAGGTTATTCGGGCTAGCGGTTACAATGAGCAGTTCTTC. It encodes CASSLEVIRASGYNEQFF. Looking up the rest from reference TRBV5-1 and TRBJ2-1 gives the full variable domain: KAGVTQTPRYLIKTRGQQVTLSCSPISGHRSVSWYQQTPGQGLQFLFEYFSETQRNKGNFPGRFSGRQFSNSRSEMNVSTLELGDSALYLCASSLEVIRASGYNEQFFGPGTRLTVL.

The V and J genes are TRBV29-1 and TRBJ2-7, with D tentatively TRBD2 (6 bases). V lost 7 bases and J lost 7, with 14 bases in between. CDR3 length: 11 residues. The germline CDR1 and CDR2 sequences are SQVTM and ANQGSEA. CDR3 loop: CSAGWGVEQYF. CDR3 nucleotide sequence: TGCAGCGCTGGATGGGGGGTTGAGCAGTACTTC.

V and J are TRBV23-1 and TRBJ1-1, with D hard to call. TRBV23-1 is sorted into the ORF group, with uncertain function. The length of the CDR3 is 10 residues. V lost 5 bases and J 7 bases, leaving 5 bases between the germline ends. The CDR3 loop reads CASSWNEAFF. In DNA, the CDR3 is TGCGCCAGCAGTTGGAATGAAGCTTTCTTT.

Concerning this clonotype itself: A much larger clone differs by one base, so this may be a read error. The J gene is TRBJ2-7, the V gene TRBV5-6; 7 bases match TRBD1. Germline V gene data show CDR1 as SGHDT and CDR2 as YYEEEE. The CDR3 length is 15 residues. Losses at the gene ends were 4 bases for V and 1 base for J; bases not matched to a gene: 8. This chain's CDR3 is CASSPTPTGSYEQYF. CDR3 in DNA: TGTGCCAGCAGCCCCACACCGACAGGGTCCTACGAGCAGTACTTC.

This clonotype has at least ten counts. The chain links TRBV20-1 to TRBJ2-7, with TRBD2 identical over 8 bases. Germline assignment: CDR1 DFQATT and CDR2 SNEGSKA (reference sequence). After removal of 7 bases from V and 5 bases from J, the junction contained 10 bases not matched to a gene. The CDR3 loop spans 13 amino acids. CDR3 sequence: CSVRTAGVHEQYF. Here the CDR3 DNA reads TGCAGTGTTAGGACAGCGGGGGTCCACGAGCAGTACTTC.

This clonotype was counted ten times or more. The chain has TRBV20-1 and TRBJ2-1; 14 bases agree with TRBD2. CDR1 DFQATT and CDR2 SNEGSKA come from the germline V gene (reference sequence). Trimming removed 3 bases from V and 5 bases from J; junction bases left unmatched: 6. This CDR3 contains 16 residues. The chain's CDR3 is CSASPAGLAGDNEQFF. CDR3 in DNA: TGCAGTGCTAGTCCCGCGGGACTAGCGGGAGACAATGAGCAGTTCTTC.

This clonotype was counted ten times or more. The CDR3 sequence is CASREGTATTSTDTQYF. DNA for the CDR3: TGTGCCAGCAGGGAGGGTACAGCGACCACTAGCACAGATACGCAGTATTTT. This chain uses TRBV12-3 or TRBV12-4 with TRBJ2-3, with a possible D match to TRBD2 (6 bases). The CDR3 extends over 17 amino acids. V lost 6 bases, J lost 0 bases, and 19 bases lay in between.

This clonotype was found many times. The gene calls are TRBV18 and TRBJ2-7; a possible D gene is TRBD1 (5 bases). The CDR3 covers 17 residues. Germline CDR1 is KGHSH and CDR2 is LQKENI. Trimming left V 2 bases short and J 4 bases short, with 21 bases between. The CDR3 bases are TGTGCCAGCTCACCAACAGCGTGGTACAGGTCCCATTACGAGCAGTACTTC. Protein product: CASSPTAWYRSHYEQYF.

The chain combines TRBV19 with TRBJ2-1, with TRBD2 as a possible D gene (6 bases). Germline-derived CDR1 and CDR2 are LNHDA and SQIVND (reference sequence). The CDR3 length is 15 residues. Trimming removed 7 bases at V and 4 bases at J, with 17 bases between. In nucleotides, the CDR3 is TGTGCCAGTACCCGGATTAATGGGGGGTACAATGAGCAGTTCTTC. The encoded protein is CASTRINGGYNEQFF.

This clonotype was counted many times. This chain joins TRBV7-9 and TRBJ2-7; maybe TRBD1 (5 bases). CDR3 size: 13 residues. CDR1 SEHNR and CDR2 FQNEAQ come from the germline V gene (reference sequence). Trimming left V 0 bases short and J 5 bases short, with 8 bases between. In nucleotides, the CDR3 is TGTGCCAGCAGCTTAGCCTGGGGCAACGAGCAGTACTTC. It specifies CASSLAWGNEQYF.

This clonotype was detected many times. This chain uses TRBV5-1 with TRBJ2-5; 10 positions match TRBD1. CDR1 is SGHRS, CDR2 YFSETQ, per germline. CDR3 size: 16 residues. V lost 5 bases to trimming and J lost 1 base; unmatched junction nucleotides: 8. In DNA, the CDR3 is TGCGCCAGCAGAGGGCCGGGACAGGGGTCCCAAGAGACCCAGTACTTC. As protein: CASRGPGQGSQETQYF.

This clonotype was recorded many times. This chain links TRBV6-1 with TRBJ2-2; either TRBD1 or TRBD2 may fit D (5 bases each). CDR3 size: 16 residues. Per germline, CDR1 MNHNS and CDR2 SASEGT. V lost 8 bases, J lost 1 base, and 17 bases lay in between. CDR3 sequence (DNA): TGTGCCAGCGGGGTACCGGGACCCATGAACACCGGGGAGCTGTTTTTT. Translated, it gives CASGVPGPMNTGELFF.

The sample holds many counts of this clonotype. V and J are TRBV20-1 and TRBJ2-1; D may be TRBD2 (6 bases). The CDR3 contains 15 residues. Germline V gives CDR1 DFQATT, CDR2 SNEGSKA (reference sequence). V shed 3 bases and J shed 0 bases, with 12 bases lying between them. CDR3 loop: CSASSGVSSYNEQFF. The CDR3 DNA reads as TGCAGTGCTAGCTCGGGAGTCAGCTCCTACAATGAGCAGTTCTTC.

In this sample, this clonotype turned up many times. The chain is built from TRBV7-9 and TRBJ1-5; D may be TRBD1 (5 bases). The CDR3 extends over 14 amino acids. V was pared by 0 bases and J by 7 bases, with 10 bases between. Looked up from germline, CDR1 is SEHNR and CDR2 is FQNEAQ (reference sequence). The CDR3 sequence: CASSLAGEGQPQHF. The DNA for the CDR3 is TGTGCCAGCAGCTTAGCTGGGGAGGGGCAGCCCCAGCATTTT.

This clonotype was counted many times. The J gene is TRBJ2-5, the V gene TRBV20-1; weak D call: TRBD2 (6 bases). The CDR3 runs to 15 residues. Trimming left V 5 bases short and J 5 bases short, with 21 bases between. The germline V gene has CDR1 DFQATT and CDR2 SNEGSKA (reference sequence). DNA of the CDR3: TGCAGTGCTCCAGAACCACGGGGGACGGGGGAGACCCAGTACTTC. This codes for CSAPEPRGTGETQYF.

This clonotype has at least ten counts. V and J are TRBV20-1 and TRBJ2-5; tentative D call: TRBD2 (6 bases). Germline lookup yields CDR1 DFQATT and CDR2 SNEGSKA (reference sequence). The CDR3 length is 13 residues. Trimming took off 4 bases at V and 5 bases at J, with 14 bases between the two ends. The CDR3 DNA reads TGCAGTGCTAACCGGGAGTATTCGGAGACCCAGTACTTC. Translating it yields CSANREYSETQYF.

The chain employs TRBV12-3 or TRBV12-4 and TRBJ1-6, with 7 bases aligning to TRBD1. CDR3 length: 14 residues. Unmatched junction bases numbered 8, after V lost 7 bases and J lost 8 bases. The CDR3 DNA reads TGTGCCAGCACCCTGGACAGGATATATTCACCCCTCCACTTT. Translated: CASTLDRIYSPLHF.

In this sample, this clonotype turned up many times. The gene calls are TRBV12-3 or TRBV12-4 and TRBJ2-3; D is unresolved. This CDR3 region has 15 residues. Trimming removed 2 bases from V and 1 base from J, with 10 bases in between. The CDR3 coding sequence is TGTGCCAGCAGTTTATTCGGTCTCGGCACAGATACGCAGTATTTT. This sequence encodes CASSLFGLGTDTQYF.

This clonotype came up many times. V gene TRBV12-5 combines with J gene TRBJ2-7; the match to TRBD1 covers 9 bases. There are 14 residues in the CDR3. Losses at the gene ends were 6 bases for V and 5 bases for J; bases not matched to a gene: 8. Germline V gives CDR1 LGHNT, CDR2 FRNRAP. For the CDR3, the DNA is TGTGCTAGTGGCCCGGGACAGGGATCCCACGAGCAGTACTTC. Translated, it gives CASGPGQGSHEQYF. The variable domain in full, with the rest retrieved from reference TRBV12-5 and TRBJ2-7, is DARVTQTPRHKVTEMGQEVTMRCQPILGHNTVFWYRQTMMQGLELLAYFRNRAPLDDSGMPKDRFSAEMPDATLATLKIQPSEPRDSAVYFCASGPGQGSHEQYFGPGTRLTVT.

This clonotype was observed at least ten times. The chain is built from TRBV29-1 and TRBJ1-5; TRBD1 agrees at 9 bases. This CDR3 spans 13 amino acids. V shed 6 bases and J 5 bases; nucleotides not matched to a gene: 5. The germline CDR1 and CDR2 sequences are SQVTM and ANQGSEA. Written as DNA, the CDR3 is TGCAGCGTAGACAGGGGGTCGGATCAGCCCCAGCATTTT. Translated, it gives CSVDRGSDQPQHF.

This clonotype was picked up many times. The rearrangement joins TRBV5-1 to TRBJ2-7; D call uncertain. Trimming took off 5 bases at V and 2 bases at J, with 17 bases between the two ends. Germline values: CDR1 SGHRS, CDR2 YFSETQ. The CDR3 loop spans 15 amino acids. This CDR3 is CASRPQTVSPYEQYF. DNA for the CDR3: TGCGCCAGCAGACCGCAGACTGTCAGTCCCTACGAGCAGTACTTC.

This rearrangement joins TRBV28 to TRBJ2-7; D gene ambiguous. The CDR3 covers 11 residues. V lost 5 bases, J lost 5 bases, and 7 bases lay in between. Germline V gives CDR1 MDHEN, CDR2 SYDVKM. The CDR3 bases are TGTGCCAGCAGTCTGCATAACGAGCAGTACTTC. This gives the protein CASSLHNEQYF.